The rows below give T cell receptor beta chains drawn from one sample of a study of OX40 agonist ivuxolimab in advanced cancers. TCRdb keeps only in-frame clones here, not all; method: immunoSEQ multiplex PCR. The sample lists some 150,000 clones; 90% were seen once. The specimen was CD4+ or CD8+ T cells sorted from blood, collected in a trial of the OX40 agonist ivuxolimab. The receptors come from an adult with an advanced solid tumor such as melanoma, head and neck, liver or kidney cancer. Both conserved end residues are part of each CDR3. A D gene is named only where the DNA matches it firmly. For some rows the clone size is stated as once, few or many, or as a class when expanded; others skip it.

TGCGCCAGCAGCACCCAGGGGACCTACAATGAGCAGTTCTTC CASSTQGTYNEQFF TRBV5-1 NA NA TRBJ2-1
TGTGCCAGCAGTGAGGCGCTTTCACAGGGGCATCAGCCCCAGCATTTT CASSEALSQGHQPQHF TRBV6-1 NA TRBD1 TRBJ1-5
TGTGCCAGCAGCTTAGGAGGGGGCGGCAATCAGCCCCAGCATTTT CASSLGGGGNQPQHF TRBV7-9 NA TRBD1 TRBJ1-5
TGTGCCAGCAGTTTAGGGGGGGCCAGGCAAGGTAACACCTTC CASSLGGARQGNTF TRBV28 NA NA TRBJ1-2
TGTGCTAGTGGTTTGGTACAGGAAAACACCATATATTTT CASGLVQENTIYF TRBV12-5 NA NA TRBJ1-3
TGTGCCAGCAGTTACTCCCGTCCCGGGACTACCTACGAGCAGTACTTC CASSYSRPGTTYEQYF TRBV6-5 NA TRBD2 TRBJ2-7
TGTGCCAGCCTCGGCCGGTCAGCGAACACCGGGGAGCTGTTTTTT CASLGRSANTGELFF TRBV28 NA NA TRBJ2-2
TGCGCCAGCAGCCAAGGGAACAGGGGAACTAATGAAAAACTGTTTTTT CASSQGNRGTNEKLFF TRBV4-3 NA TRBD1 TRBJ1-4
TGTGCCAGCAGTTACTCGGACAGGGGCTACGAGCAGTACTTC CASSYSDRGYEQYF TRBV6-5 NA TRBD1 TRBJ2-7
TGTGCCAGCAGGGACAGGGGTGCCGGGGAGCTGTTTTTT CASRDRGAGELFF TRBV25-1 few TRBD1 TRBJ2-2
TGTGCCAGCAGGGGGACAGGCAGAGAAAATGAAAAACTGTTTTTT CASRGTGRENEKLFF TRBV28 NA TRBD1 TRBJ1-4
TGTGCCTGGAGTCAAGCGGGATTCGACACCGGGGAGCTGTTTTTT CAWSQAGFDTGELFF TRBV30 NA TRBD2 TRBJ2-2
TGTGCCAGCAGATACGGGGCGCAGGACACTGAAGCTTTCTTT CASRYGAQDTEAFF TRBV2 NA NA TRBJ1-1
TGTGCCAGCAGTTTCAGTCCTCTGGAAGAAAAACTGTTTTTT CASSFSPLEEKLFF TRBV27 many NA TRBJ1-4
TGTGCCAGCAGCTTAAGCAGGGCAGATACGCAGTATTTT CASSLSRADTQYF TRBV7-3 NA NA TRBJ2-3
TGTGCCAGCAGCTTAACTAGCGGAGGCTACGAGCAGTACTTC CASSLTSGGYEQYF TRBV7-6 NA TRBD2 TRBJ2-7
TGTGCCAGCAGCCCCATCCAGGGGAACACTGAAGCTTTCTTT CASSPIQGNTEAFF TRBV11-2 NA NA TRBJ1-1
TGCGCCAGCAGCTTGGAGGGCCCGGGGGAGTATTTT CASSLEGPGEYF TRBV5-1 NA NA TRBJ2-3
TGCGCCAGCAGCAGGGGACAGGGGAGACCTGAAGCTTTCTTT CASSRGQGRPEAFF TRBV5-1 NA TRBD1 TRBJ1-1
TGTGCCACCACGTTGAGGCGGGGAAATGCGAACACCGGGGAGCTGTTTTTT CATTLRRGNANTGELFF TRBV28 NA NA TRBJ2-2
TGTGCCAGCAGTGAAGCAGGGTCCTATGGCTACACCTTC CASSEAGSYGYTF TRBV6-1 NA NA TRBJ1-2
TGTGCCATATCCCAGTACAATGAGCAGTTCTTC CAISQYNEQFF TRBV10-3 NA NA TRBJ2-1
TGTGCCAGCAGCGTAGCTCTCGGCCAGGGGGACAATGAGCAGTTCTTC CASSVALGQGDNEQFF TRBV9 NA TRBD1 TRBJ2-1
TGTGCCAGCAGCTTAGTTTCCGGGACAAAGATCCCTAGCACAGATACGCAGTATTTT CASSLVSGTKIPSTDTQYF TRBV11-2 NA NA TRBJ2-3
TGCAGCGTTGAAGGATCTGGGGCCAACGTCCTGACTTTC CSVEGSGANVLTF TRBV29-1 NA NA TRBJ2-6
TGTGCCAGCAGGACCCTCGGGGCCCAGCATTTT CASRTLGAQHF TRBV28 few NA TRBJ1-5
TGTGCCAGTAGTATCCTACAGTGGAGCAATCAGCCCCAGCATTTT CASSILQWSNQPQHF TRBV19 NA NA TRBJ1-5
TGCGCCAGCACCCCCACTAGGACACCGAACACTGAAGCTTTCTTT CASTPTRTPNTEAFF TRBV10-2 NA NA TRBJ1-1
TGTGCCAGCAGTTTAAAACAGGGACAGGGCAACACAGATACGCAGTATTTT CASSLKQGQGNTDTQYF TRBV28 NA TRBD1 TRBJ2-3
TGTGCCAGCAGCATCGGGAGCTCCTACAATGAGCAGTTCTTC CASSIGSSYNEQFF TRBV7-9 NA NA TRBJ2-1
TGTGCCAGCAGTTTCAGCACCCCCGGGACAGTCTATGGCTACACCTTC CASSFSTPGTVYGYTF TRBV6-5 NA TRBD1 TRBJ1-2
TGTGCCAGCAGCCTAGACAGGGTATCAGAGACCCAGTACTTC CASSLDRVSETQYF TRBV7-9 NA TRBD1 TRBJ2-5
TGCGCCAGCAGCCAGAGGGGTCGAGGAGCGGGAAGGGCAGATACGCAGTATTTT CASSQRGRGAGRADTQYF TRBV4-3 NA TRBD2 TRBJ2-3
TGCGCCAGCAGCTTAGCGGGACTAGCGGGAGGTTCCCCCTCAGATACGCAGTATTTT CASSLAGLAGGSPSDTQYF TRBV5-1 NA TRBD2 TRBJ2-3
TGTGCCAGCAGCAACAGGGGGCAAAATGAAAAACTGTTTTTT CASSNRGQNEKLFF TRBV7-2 NA TRBD1 TRBJ1-4
TGTGCCAGCAGTTTTAACTATGGCTACACCTTC CASSFNYGYTF TRBV5-5 NA NA TRBJ1-2
TGTGCCAGCTCGACTTGGGGGCCAGATACGCAGTATTTT CASSTWGPDTQYF TRBV27 NA NA TRBJ2-3
TGTGCTAGCAGTAGCTTAGCTCTGGGGAGGAGCTCCTACGAGCAGTACTTC CASSSLALGRSSYEQYF TRBV7-7 NA NA TRBJ2-7
TGTGCCAGCAGCGTGCGGGCAGATCTGAACACTGAAGCTTTCTTT CASSVRADLNTEAFF TRBV9 once NA TRBJ1-1
TGTGCCACGGGGACTAGCGGGAGAATCCCCCCAGATACGCAGTATTTT CATGTSGRIPPDTQYF TRBV28 NA TRBD2 TRBJ2-3